The 30 T cell receptor beta chains presented below share a single source sample, sequenced in a study of T-cell memory formation after mild COVID-19. TCRdb used MiXCR to reprocess the 5' RACE reads, holding one entry per CDR3 protein. The profile covers over 350,000 distinct CDR3 sequences, with approximately 24% appearing a single time and 7% to 9.5% taken by the ten largest. The sample comprised PBMCs or a T cell subset sorted from them (not recorded which). The receptors come from an adult woman who had mild COVID-19 (a few samples of this study predate the infection). Cell type and time point are not known.

This chain connects TRBV18 to TRBJ2-7; 11 bases align to TRBD2. The V gene end was trimmed by 3 bases and the J gene end by 4 bases; junction bases not matched to a gene: 8. This CDR3 spans 16 amino acids. In germline, CDR1 is KGHSH, CDR2 LQKENI. This chain's CDR3 is CASSPIQTSGRYEQYF. CDR3 nucleotides: TGTGCCAGCTCACCCATTCAAACTAGCGGGAGATACGAGCAGTACTTC.

The chain joins TRBV12-3 or TRBV12-4 to TRBJ2-7; no firm D call. Trimming pared 5 bases from V and 10 bases from J, leaving 12 bases between. There are 11 residues in the CDR3. CDR3 residues: CASSPGILQYF. The CDR3 bases are TGTGCCAGCAGTCCGGGTATTCTACAGTACTTC.

This clonotype came up a few times. The J gene is TRBJ1-3, the V gene TRBV7-9; no reliable D call. Trimming shortened V by 1 base and J by 5 bases, and 6 bases separated the two germline ends. There are 13 residues in the CDR3. From germline, CDR1 is SEHNR and CDR2 FQNEAQ (reference sequence). The CDR3 DNA is TGTGCCAGCAGCTTAGTAGGCCGAAACACCATATATTTT. Protein product: CASSLVGRNTIYF.

This clonotype was detected ten times or more. The genes are TRBV7-4 and TRBJ2-7; 9 bases are shared with TRBD1. Germline CDR1 and CDR2: SGHVT and SQSDAQ. The CDR3 sequence is 15 residues long. J gave up 0 bases and V 9 bases, and 9 bases lay outside the gene matches. CDR3 coding DNA: TGTGCCAGGCCACAGGGGGCCTACAGCTCCTACGAGCAGTACTTC. Residues: CARPQGAYSSYEQYF.

The V and J genes are TRBV30 and TRBJ2-5; the D gene is possibly TRBD2 (6 bases). In germline, CDR1 is GTSNPN, CDR2 SVGIG (reference sequence). Trimming shortened V by 1 base and J by 5 bases, and 11 bases separated the two germline ends. The CDR3 is 13 amino acids. In nucleotides, the CDR3 is TGTGCCTGGAGTGATGGGACTCTGGAGACCCAGTACTTC. It yields the protein CAWSDGTLETQYF.

In this sample, this clonotype turned up a few times. The chain carries TRBV5-1 and TRBJ2-2; TRBD1 is a possible D gene (5 bases). Trimming stripped 9 bases from V and 2 bases from J, with 14 bases between. In germline, CDR1 is SGHRS, CDR2 YFSETQ. This CDR3 is built from 14 residues. CDR3 protein: CATRQHINTGELFF. In DNA form, the CDR3 reads TGCGCCACCCGACAGCACATAAACACCGGGGAGCTGTTTTTT.

This clonotype was counted between two and nine times. V usage is TRBV27 and J usage is TRBJ2-1; 7 bases map to TRBD2. The trim removed 3 bases at V and 3 bases at J, leaving 2 bases unmatched. This CDR3 is 14 amino acids long. Germline CDR1 MNHEY, CDR2 SMNVEV (reference sequence). The CDR3 reads CASSFGDYYNEQFF. As DNA, the CDR3 is TGTGCCAGCAGTTTCGGGGACTACTACAATGAGCAGTTCTTC.

This clonotype was counted only a few times. The chain links TRBV29-1 to TRBJ2-1; 9 nucleotides align to TRBD2. Germline V gene lookup returns CDR1 SQVTM and CDR2 ANQGSEA. After removal of 2 bases from V and 1 base from J, the junction contained 3 bases not matched to a gene. This CDR3 comprises 15 residues. The CDR3 nucleotides read TGCAGCGTTGAATTTGCGGGAGGGTCCTACAATGAGCAGTTCTTC. Translating it yields CSVEFAGGSYNEQFF.

This clonotype has at least ten counts. The chain links TRBV4-2 to TRBJ2-3, with 16 bases lining up with TRBD2. V lost 3 bases, J lost 4 bases, and 4 bases stayed unmatched. Germline V gives CDR1 LGHNA, CDR2 YNFKEQ. This CDR3 comprises 17 residues. CDR3 DNA: TGTGCCAGCAGCCAGGGACTAGCGGGAGGGCCGGCAGATACGCAGTATTTT. Protein product: CASSQGLAGGPADTQYF.

The sample holds a few counts of this clonotype. This rearrangement joins TRBV9 to TRBJ1-4, with D unclear. The CDR3 has 13 amino acids. With 4 bases removed from V and 7 bases from J, the gap between germline ends came to 11 bases. Germline loops: CDR1 SGDLS, CDR2 YYNGEE. CDR3 amino acids: CASSPNPSEKLFF. The CDR3 DNA reads as TGTGCCAGCAGCCCAAACCCGAGTGAAAAACTGTTTTTT.

This clonotype was counted between two and nine times. The V and J genes are TRBV12-3 or TRBV12-4 and TRBJ2-1, with 9 bases fitting TRBD2. CDR3 length equals 14 residues. V shed 7 bases and J 3 bases; nucleotides not matched to a gene: 4. The CDR3 DNA reads TGTGCCAGCACCTTAGCGGGGGTCTACAATGAGCAGTTCTTC. Translation: CASTLAGVYNEQFF.

The table lists this clonotype with a few counts. The rearrangement joins TRBV12-3 or TRBV12-4 to TRBJ2-5; maybe TRBD1 (6 bases). Trimming took off 5 bases at V and 10 bases at J, with 23 bases between the two ends. This CDR3 has 15 amino acids. CDR3 sequence (DNA): TGTGCCAGCAGTCTGGACAGTCCTTTGGCAGGGGACCAGTACTTC. Protein sequence: CASSLDSPLAGDQYF.

V and J are TRBV12-3 or TRBV12-4 and TRBJ1-1; 7 bases align to TRBD1. The ends lost 2 bases at V and 6 bases at J; junction bases unmatched: 3. The CDR3 is made up of 13 amino acids. The CDR3 region is CASSLYGQAEAFF. The CDR3, as DNA: TGTGCCAGCAGTTTATACGGACAGGCTGAAGCTTTCTTT.

V is TRBV7-9 and J is TRBJ2-1; D perhaps matches TRBD2 (6 bases). Germline V CDR1 and CDR2: SEHNR, FQNEAQ (reference sequence). The CDR3 is made up of 16 amino acids. The germline V and J ends were trimmed by 5 bases and 6 bases, with 20 bases remaining between them. CDR3 in DNA: TGTGCCAGCAGCGGACGGGACTCCGTAAGGCTCAATGAGCAGTTCTTC. Protein sequence: CASSGRDSVRLNEQFF. Full variable domain (outside the CDR3, taken from reference TRBV7-9 and TRBJ2-1): DTGVSQNPRHKITKRGQNVTFRCDPISEHNRLYWYRQTLGQGPEFLTYFQNEAQLEKSRLLSDRFSAERPKGSFSTLEIQRTEQGDSAMYLCASSGRDSVRLNEQFFGPGTRLTVL.

This clonotype was detected many times. This sequence joins TRBV6-5 and TRBJ1-2; 9 bases fit TRBD1. J lost 7 bases, V lost 5 bases, and 11 bases had no gene match. The length of the CDR3 is 15 residues. Germline lookup yields CDR1 MNHEY and CDR2 SVGAGI. The CDR3 DNA sequence: TGTGCCAGCAGTCGGGGGACAGGGAAAAGTCCTGGCTACACCTTC. It specifies CASSRGTGKSPGYTF.

The chain is built from TRBV7-2 and TRBJ2-3; D is perhaps TRBD1 (6 bases). The V and J ends lost 3 bases and 4 bases respectively, with 17 bases between them. CDR3 length equals 16 residues. Germline lookup yields CDR1 SGHTA and CDR2 FQGNSA. The CDR3, as DNA: TGTGCCAGCAGCTTCCAAATAGGGGGAGTGGCAGATACGCAGTATTTT. It specifies CASSFQIGGVADTQYF.

The V gene is TRBV24-1, the J gene TRBJ2-2; tentatively, D is TRBD2 (6 bases). Germline V lookup: CDR1 KGHDR, CDR2 SFDVKD. The CDR3 covers 13 residues. The V and J ends lost 5 bases and 4 bases respectively, with 7 bases between them. Here the CDR3 reads CATSGGTTGELFF. The CDR3 nucleotides read TGTGCCACCAGTGGCGGGACCACCGGGGAGCTGTTTTTT.

The chain couples TRBV10-3 to TRBJ2-5; TRBD2 matches at 12 bases. After removal of 2 bases from V and 13 bases from J, the junction contained 20 bases not matched to a gene. CDR1 ENHRY and CDR2 SYGVKD come from the germline V gene. This CDR3 comprises 18 residues. CDR3 in DNA: TGTGCCATCAGTGAGGACAGGGATGTACTACGGACTAGCGGGGCGAGGTACTTC. Encoded protein: CAISEDRDVLRTSGARYF.

This clonotype was seen a handful of times. This chain uses TRBV12-3 or TRBV12-4 with TRBJ1-3; D not resolved. This CDR3 contains 12 residues. V was shortened by 5 bases and J by 2 bases, with 4 bases between the two germline ends. The CDR3 is CASSPTGNTIYF. The CDR3 DNA sequence: TGTGCCAGCAGTCCTACTGGAAACACCATATATTTT.

This chain uses TRBV24-1 with TRBJ2-7; 14 positions match TRBD2. Trimming cost V 9 bases and J 5 bases; bases outside gene matches: 11. This CDR3 is 16 amino acids long. Germline V gene sequence: CDR1 KGHDR, CDR2 SFDVKD. The DNA of the CDR3 is TGTGCCACCTCCGGGACTAGCGGGAGTTCTCAGGACGAGCAGTACTTC. It is translated as CATSGTSGSSQDEQYF.

V gene TRBV3-1 combines with J gene TRBJ2-3, with D perhaps matching TRBD2 (6 bases). Germline V gene data show CDR1 as LGHDT and CDR2 as YNNKEL (reference sequence). Trimming left V 3 bases short and J 2 bases short, with 12 bases between. CDR3 length equals 15 residues. In nucleotides, the CDR3 is TGTGCCAGCAGCCAGCGGGGCGGGATCACAGATACGCAGTATTTT. Translated, it gives CASSQRGGITDTQYF.

The chain has TRBV4-1 and TRBJ1-1, with D possibly being TRBD1 (5 bases). This CDR3 spans 15 amino acids. Germline CDR1 MGHRA, CDR2 YSYEKL. The germline V and J ends were trimmed by 2 bases and 0 bases, with 10 bases remaining between them. The CDR3 spells CASSQPGLMNTEAFF. As DNA, the CDR3 is TGCGCCAGCAGCCAACCAGGGCTCATGAACACTGAAGCTTTCTTT.

Remarks on this clonotype: The junction departs from the called germline gene at one end, perhaps through a read error. The gene calls are TRBV24-1 and TRBJ2-1; 9 nucleotides agree with TRBD2. The germline V gene has CDR1 KGHDR and CDR2 SFDVKD. This CDR3 region has 12 residues. CDR3 residues: CATSDSGTSSLF. DNA for the CDR3: TGTGCCACCAGTGATTCCGGGACTAGCAGTCTCTTC.

The CDR3: CASSVGAGGEAFF. CDR3 DNA sequence: TGTGCCAGCAGCGTAGGAGCCGGCGGTGAAGCTTTCTTT. This rearrangement joins TRBV9 to TRBJ1-1; no firm D call. The V end was cut by 0 bases, the J end by 7 bases, with 10 bases between. CDR1 and CDR2 (germline): SGDLS, YYNGEE. The CDR3 runs 13 residues.

The chain carries TRBV3-1 and TRBJ2-5; 7 positions agree with TRBD2. V shed 5 bases and J 3 bases; nucleotides not matched to a gene: 3. Germline V gene sequence: CDR1 LGHDT, CDR2 YNNKEL (reference sequence). CDR3 length: 13 residues. The CDR3 loop is CASSKSGEETQYF. As DNA, the CDR3 is TGTGCCAGCAGCAAGAGCGGGGAAGAGACCCAGTACTTC.

This clonotype was found a few times. The rearrangement joins TRBV5-1 to TRBJ2-3; 14 nucleotides agree with TRBD2. Trimming removed 4 bases from V and 4 bases from J; junction bases left unmatched: 8. This CDR3 contains 17 residues. The V gene's germline CDR1 is SGHRS and CDR2 YFSETQ. The CDR3 nucleotides are TGCGCCAGCAGCCCGGGACTAGCGGGAGTGTCGGCAGATACGCAGTATTTT. Its protein is CASSPGLAGVSADTQYF.

The V call is TRBV12-3 or TRBV12-4, the J call TRBJ2-5, with D perhaps assigned TRBD1 or TRBD2 (7 bases each). CDR3 length equals 15 residues. V was cut by 5 bases and J by 3 bases, with 16 bases left in between. CDR3 nucleotides: TGTGCCAGCAGTGGGGGGGACAGATTCGAAGAGACCCAGTACTTC. It translates to CASSGGDRFEETQYF.

The genes are TRBV7-6 and TRBJ1-1; no clear D gene. The CDR3 is made up of 14 amino acids. Between the trimmed V and J ends, which lost 5 bases and 0 bases, there was a span of 10 bases. Per the germline V gene, CDR1 is SGHVS and CDR2 is FNYEAQ. CDR3 residues: CASSPYYMNTEAFF. Written as DNA, the CDR3 is TGTGCCAGCAGCCCTTACTACATGAACACTGAAGCTTTCTTT. Full variable domain (remainder filled in from reference TRBV7-6 and TRBJ1-1): GAGVSQSPRYKVTKRGQDVALRCDPISGHVSLYWYRQALGQGPEFLTYFNYEAQQDKSGLPNDRFSAERPEGSISTLTIQRTEQRDSAMYRCASSPYYMNTEAFFGQGTRLTVV.

In nucleotides, the CDR3 is TGTGCCAGCAGTCCGGACGGGGGGCGCCTCGAGCAGTACGTC. Its protein product is CASSPDGGRLEQYV. The chain joins TRBV12-3 or TRBV12-4 to TRBJ2-7, with D perhaps TRBD2 (7 bases). Between the trimmed V and J ends, which lost 5 bases and 6 bases, there was a span of 17 bases. The CDR3 loop spans 14 amino acids.

The rearrangement links TRBV3-1 to TRBJ1-1; D gene unclear. The V gene lost 4 bases and the J gene lost 6 bases, with 15 bases spanning the gap. Looked up from germline, CDR1 is LGHDT and CDR2 is YNNKEL (reference sequence). The CDR3 totals 14 residues. The CDR3 loop reads CASSPRAAAAEAFF. Written as DNA, the CDR3 is TGTGCCAGCAGCCCCCGGGCAGCTGCCGCTGAAGCTTTCTTT.